This T cell receptor beta chain is from a study of technical replicates of blood from several donors (dated by TCRdb to 2016 to 2017). The protocol used for the library was the immunoSEQ multiplex PCR assay. The source is immuneACCESS, and TCRdb retained only in-frame sequences with V and J called. Part of the clones is not carried over; for the studies checked, unresolved V genes explain less than half of this, and the remainder is unexplained. Within this sample are about 88,000 clones, with roughly 94% of them counted one time only. In total, the top ten clones hold 0.25% of the sample. Concerning this clone itself: The antigen it binds to is not known. No base qualities exist here, and no much larger clone lies one base off it.

The TCR comes from a human donor in good health. The source material was T cells isolated from PBMCs.

The DNA sequence is TGTGCCAGTACGCTGGGACAGACCTTGGCTGAAGCTTTCTTT. Its product reads: CASTLGQTLAEAFF. Rearrangement joined TRBV19 to TRBJ1-1; 7 bases in the junction line up with TRBD1. CDR1 LNHDA and CDR2 SQIVND are derived from the germline V gene (reference sequence). After removal of 7 bases from V and 6 bases from J, the junction retains 11 bases not matched to a gene. Counted from cysteine to phenylalanine, this CDR3 has 14 amino acids. The sequence is cut down to CDR3 DNA, 42 bases in frame from base 1.